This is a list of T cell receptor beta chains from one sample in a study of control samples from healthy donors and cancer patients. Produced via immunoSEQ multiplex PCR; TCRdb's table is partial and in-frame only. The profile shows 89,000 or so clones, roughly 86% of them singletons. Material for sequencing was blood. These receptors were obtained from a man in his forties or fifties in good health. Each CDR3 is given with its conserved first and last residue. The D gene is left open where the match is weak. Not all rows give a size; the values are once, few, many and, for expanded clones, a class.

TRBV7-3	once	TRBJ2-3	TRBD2	CASSLGAGGSTDTQYF	TGTGCCAGCAGCTTAGGTGCGGGAGGGAGCACAGATACGCAGTATTTT
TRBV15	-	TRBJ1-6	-	CATSRGTETVSPLHF	TGTGCCACCAGCAGAGGGACAGAGACCGTTTCACCCCTCCACTTT
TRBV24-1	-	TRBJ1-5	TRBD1	CATSNSQGGASQPQHF	TGTGCCACCAGTAACTCTCAGGGGGGGGCGAGTCAGCCCCAGCATTTT
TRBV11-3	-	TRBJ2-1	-	CASSWDGEQDEQFF	TGTGCCAGCAGCTGGGATGGAGAACAGGATGAGCAGTTCTTC
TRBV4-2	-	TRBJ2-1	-	CASSRWTGEDEQFF	TGTGCCAGCAGCCGGTGGACCGGGGAGGATGAGCAGTTCTTC
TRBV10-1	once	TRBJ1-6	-	CASSPDSPANSPLHF	TGCGCCAGCAGTCCAGATAGCCCGGCTAATTCACCTCTCCACTTT
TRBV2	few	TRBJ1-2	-	CASSFSQANYGYTF	TGTGCCAGCAGCTTTTCCCAAGCTAACTATGGCTACACCTTC
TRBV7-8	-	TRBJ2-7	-	CASSWGTGAYEQYF	TGTGCCAGCAGCTGGGGGACGGGTGCTTACGAGCAGTACTTC
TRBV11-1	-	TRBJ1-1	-	CASSFQAGGEAFF	TGTGCCAGCAGCTTCCAGGCGGGGGGTGAAGCTTTCTTT
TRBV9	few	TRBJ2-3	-	CASSARPFQGPDTQYF	TGTGCCAGCAGCGCCCGGCCTTTCCAGGGACCAGATACGCAGTATTTT